These 3 T cell receptor beta chains were sequenced from one sample in a study of Siglec-9 on CD8 T cells in melanoma. The table came from immunoSEQ multiplex PCR; TCRdb's copy has only in-frame clones and leaves some out. Of roughly 30,000 clones in the sample, 75% to 85% were seen once. The sample was Siglec-9- CD8+ T cells sorted from blood. The source is a human donor in good health.

The chain combines TRBV4-1 with TRBJ2-3, with D possibly TRBD1 on 5 matching bases. The germline V gene has CDR1 MGHRA and CDR2 YSYEKL. The CDR3 spans 17 residues. With 2 bases removed from V and 1 base from J, the gap between germline ends came to 16 bases. The CDR3 here is CASSQWTPPGGTDTQYF. The CDR3 DNA sequence: TGCGCCAGCAGCCAATGGACACCCCCTGGGGGCACAGATACGCAGTATTTT.

The genes are TRBV16 and TRBJ2-7; D unresolved. This CDR3 comprises 17 residues. Trimming cost V 4 bases and J 4 bases, with 23 bases left between them. Germline-derived CDR1 and CDR2 are KGHSY and FQNENV. CDR3 residues: CASSPLVYGTKPYEQYF. CDR3 nucleotide sequence: TGTGCCAGCAGCCCCTTAGTCTACGGAACTAAACCTTACGAGCAGTACTTC.

This chain connects TRBV21-1 to TRBJ1-1; no check of the table's D call, TRBD1, against the DNA was made. TRBV21-1 is tagged as a pseudogene. This CDR3 is built from 18 residues. In DNA, the CDR3 is TGTGCCAGCAGCAAAGAGGACAGGGGGTCACTGACGAACACTGAAGCTTTCTTT. Its protein product is CASSKEDRGSLTNTEAFF.